This TCR beta chain was recorded in a study of identical twins. Study-wide findings and caveats: Some out-of-frame alpha sequences were shared by twins, and these showed excess low generation probability.

TCRdb re-derived calls from the 5' RACE reads in MiXCR, one entry per CDR3 protein. Counted here are approximately 630,000 distinct CDR3 sequences, 7% to 7.5% occurring once; the ten biggest clones make up 1.5% to 2%. Trimming cost V 2 bases and J 0 bases, with 11 bases left between them. CDR3 length equals 16 residues. This clonotype was counted many times. Its antigen is currently unknown. The data were also submitted as part of a second study, on yellow fever vaccine responses in identical twins.

The J gene is TRBJ1-3, the V gene TRBV12-3 or TRBV12-4, with D tentatively TRBD1 (6 bases). Sequencing used PBMCs. This receptor was taken from a woman aged 18-29 years in good health. The CDR3 coding sequence is TGTGCCAGCAGTTTACCACAGGGACGCTCTGGAAACACCATATATTTT. Amino acid sequence: CASSLPQGRSGNTIYF.